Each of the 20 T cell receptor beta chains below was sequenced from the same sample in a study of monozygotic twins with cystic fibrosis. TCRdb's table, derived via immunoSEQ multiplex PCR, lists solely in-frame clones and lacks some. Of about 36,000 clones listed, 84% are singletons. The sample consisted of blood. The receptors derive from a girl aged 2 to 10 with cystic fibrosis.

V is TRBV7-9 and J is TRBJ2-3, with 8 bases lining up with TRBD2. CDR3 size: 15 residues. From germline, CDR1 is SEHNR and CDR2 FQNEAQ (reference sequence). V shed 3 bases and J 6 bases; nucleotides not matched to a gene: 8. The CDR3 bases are TGTGCCAGCAGCTTGGAAGCGGGGGCCGCGGATACGCAGTATTTT. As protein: CASSLEAGAADTQYF.

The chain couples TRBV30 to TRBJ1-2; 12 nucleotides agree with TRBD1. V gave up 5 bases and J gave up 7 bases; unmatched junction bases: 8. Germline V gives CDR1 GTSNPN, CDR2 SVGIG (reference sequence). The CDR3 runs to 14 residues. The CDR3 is CAWEGTGGAFGYTF. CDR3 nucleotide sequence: TGTGCCTGGGAAGGGACAGGGGGCGCGTTTGGCTACACCTTC.

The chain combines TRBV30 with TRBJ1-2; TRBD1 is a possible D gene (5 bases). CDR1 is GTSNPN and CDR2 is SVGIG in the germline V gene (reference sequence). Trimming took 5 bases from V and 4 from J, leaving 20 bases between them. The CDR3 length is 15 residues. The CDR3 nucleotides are TGTGCCTGGGACAGCCCGAGAATGGGCCCCTATGGCTACACCTTC. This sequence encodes CAWDSPRMGPYGYTF.

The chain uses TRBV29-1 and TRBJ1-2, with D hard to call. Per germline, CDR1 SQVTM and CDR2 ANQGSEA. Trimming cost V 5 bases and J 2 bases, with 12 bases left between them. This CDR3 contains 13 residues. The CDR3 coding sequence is TGCAGCGTTTCCACTACAGCGAACTATGGCTACACCTTC. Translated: CSVSTTANYGYTF.

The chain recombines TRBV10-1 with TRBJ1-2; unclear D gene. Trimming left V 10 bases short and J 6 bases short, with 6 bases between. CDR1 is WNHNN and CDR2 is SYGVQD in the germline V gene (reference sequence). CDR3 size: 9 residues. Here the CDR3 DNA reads TGCGCCACGGGTAATGGCTACACCTTC. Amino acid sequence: CATGNGYTF.

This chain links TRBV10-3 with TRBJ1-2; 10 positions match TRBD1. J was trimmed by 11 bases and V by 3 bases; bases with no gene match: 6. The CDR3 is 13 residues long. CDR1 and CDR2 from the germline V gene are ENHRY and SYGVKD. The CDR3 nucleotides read TGTGCCATCAGTGATTATTTGGGACAGGGGTACACCTTC. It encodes CAISDYLGQGYTF.

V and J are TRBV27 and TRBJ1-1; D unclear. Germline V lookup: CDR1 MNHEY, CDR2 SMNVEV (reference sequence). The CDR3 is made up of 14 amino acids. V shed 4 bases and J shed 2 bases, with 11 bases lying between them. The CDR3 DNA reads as TGTGCCAGCAGTTGGTATGGCAGAAACACTGAAGCTTTCTTT. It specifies CASSWYGRNTEAFF.

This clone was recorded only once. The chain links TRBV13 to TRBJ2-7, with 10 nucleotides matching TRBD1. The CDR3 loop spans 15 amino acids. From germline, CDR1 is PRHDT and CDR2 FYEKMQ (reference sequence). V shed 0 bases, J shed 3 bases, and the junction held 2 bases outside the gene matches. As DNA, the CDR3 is TGTGCCAGCAGCTTAGGGAGGACAGGGGGCTACGAGCAGTACTTC. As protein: CASSLGRTGGYEQYF.

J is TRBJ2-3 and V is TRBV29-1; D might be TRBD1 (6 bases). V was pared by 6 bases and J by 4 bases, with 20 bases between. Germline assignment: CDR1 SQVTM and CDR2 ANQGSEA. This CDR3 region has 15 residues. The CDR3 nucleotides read TGCAGCGTGACTCCGGGACACCGAACCCCAGATACGCAGTATTTT. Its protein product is CSVTPGHRTPDTQYF.

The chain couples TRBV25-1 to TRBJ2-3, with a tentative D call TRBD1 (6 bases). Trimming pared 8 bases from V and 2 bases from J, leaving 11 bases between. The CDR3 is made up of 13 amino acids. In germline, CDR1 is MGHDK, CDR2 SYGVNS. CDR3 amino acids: CASARGATDTQYF. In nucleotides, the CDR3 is TGTGCCAGCGCCAGGGGTGCCACAGATACGCAGTATTTT.

The chain's CDR3 is CASSQDQGLSYEQYF. The CDR3 nucleotides are TGTGCCAGCAGCCAAGATCAGGGGTTATCCTACGAGCAGTACTTC. The gene calls are TRBV4-2 and TRBJ2-7; D may be TRBD1 (6 bases). With 0 bases removed from V and 1 base from J, the gap between germline ends came to 10 bases. Germline V gives CDR1 LGHNA, CDR2 YNFKEQ. The CDR3 contains 15 residues.

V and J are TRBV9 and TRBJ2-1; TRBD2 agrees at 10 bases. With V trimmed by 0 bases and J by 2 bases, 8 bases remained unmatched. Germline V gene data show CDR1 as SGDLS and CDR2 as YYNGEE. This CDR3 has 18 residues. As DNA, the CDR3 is TGTGCCAGCAGCGTAGGTGCTTCCAGCGGGGGGGCCTACAATGAGCAGTTCTTC. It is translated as CASSVGASSGGAYNEQFF.

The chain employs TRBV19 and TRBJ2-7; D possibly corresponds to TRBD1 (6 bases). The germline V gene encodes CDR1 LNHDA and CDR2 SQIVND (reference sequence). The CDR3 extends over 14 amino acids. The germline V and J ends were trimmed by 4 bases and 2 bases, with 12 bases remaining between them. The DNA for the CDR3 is TGTGCCAGTAGTAGCACAGGGTCAACCTACGAGCAGTACTTC. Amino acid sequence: CASSSTGSTYEQYF.

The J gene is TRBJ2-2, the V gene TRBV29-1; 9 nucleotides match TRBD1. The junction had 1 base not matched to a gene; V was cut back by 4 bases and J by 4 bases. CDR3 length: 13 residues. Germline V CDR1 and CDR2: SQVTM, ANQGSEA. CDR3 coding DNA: TGCAGCGTTGGGACAGGGGCCACCGGGGAGCTGTTTTTT. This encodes CSVGTGATGELFF.

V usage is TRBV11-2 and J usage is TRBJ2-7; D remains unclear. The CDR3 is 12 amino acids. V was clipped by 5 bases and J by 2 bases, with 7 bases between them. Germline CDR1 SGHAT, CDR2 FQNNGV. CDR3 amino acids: CASSEGAYEQYF. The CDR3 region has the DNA TGTGCCAGCAGCGAAGGAGCCTACGAGCAGTACTTC.

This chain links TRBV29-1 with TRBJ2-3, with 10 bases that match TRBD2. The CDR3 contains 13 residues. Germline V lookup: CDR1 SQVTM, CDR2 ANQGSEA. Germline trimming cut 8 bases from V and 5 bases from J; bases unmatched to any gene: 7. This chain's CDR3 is CSISGGAGDTQYF. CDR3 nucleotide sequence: TGCAGCATCAGCGGGGGGGCAGGAGATACGCAGTATTTT.

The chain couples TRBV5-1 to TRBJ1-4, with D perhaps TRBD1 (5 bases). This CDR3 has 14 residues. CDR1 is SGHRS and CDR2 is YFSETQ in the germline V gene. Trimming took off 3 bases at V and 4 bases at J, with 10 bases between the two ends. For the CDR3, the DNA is TGCGCCAGCAGCTCCCGGGACGGTAATGAAAAACTGTTTTTT. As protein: CASSSRDGNEKLFF.

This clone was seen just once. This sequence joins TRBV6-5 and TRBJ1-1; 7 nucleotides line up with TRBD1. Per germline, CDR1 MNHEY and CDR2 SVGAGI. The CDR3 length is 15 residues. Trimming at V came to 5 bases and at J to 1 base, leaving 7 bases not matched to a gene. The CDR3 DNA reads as TGTGCCAGCAGTAACCGGGACAGCGGGAACACTGAAGCTTTCTTT. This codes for CASSNRDSGNTEAFF.

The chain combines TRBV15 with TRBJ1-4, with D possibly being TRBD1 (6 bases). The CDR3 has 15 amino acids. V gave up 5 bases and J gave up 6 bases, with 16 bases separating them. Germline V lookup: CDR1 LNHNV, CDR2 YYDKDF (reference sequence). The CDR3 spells CATSATGIADEKLFF. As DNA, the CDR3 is TGTGCCACCAGCGCTACAGGGATCGCAGATGAAAAACTGTTTTTT.

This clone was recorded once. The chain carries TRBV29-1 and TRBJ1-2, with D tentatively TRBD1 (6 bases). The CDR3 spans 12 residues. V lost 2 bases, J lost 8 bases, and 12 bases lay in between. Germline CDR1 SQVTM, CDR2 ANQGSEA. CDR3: CSVELQGGGYTF. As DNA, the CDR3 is TGCAGCGTTGAATTACAGGGAGGAGGCTACACCTTC. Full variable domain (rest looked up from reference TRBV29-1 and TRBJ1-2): SAVISQKPSRDICQRGTSLTIQCQVDSQVTMMFWYRQQPGQSLTLIATANQGSEATYESGFVIDKFPISRPNLTFSTLTVSNMSPEDSSIYLCSVELQGGGYTFGSGTRLTVV.